The 30 T cell receptor beta chains presented below share a single source sample, sequenced in a study of cytomegalovirus exposure and HLA in healthy donors. The PCR contained 60 Vbeta and 13 Jbeta primers. TCRdb keeps only in-frame clones here, not all; method: immunoSEQ multiplex PCR. The table lists 140,000 or so clones, approximately 81% of them singletons. The sequenced sample was PBMCs. These receptor sequences come from a boy younger than 10 in good health and CMV-seronegative.

This sequence joins TRBV12-5 and TRBJ1-2; D gene ambiguous. Germline V gene sequence: CDR1 LGHNT, CDR2 FRNRAP. The V gene lost 0 bases and the J gene lost 6 bases, with 11 bases spanning the gap. The CDR3 contains 14 residues. This chain's CDR3 is CASGLVVMQDGYTF. The CDR3 coding sequence is TGTGCTAGTGGTTTGGTAGTAATGCAGGATGGCTACACCTTC.

The chain carries TRBV25-1 and TRBJ2-3; 10 nucleotides match TRBD2. V dropped 1 base and J dropped 1; count of bases not matched to a gene: 2. Germline CDR1 is MGHDK and CDR2 is SYGVNS. The CDR3 length is 16 residues. The CDR3 loop reads CASSESTSGGTDTQYF. The DNA of the CDR3 is TGTGCCAGCAGTGAATCAACTAGCGGGGGCACAGATACGCAGTATTTT.

The chain is built from TRBV7-9 and TRBJ1-1; no definite D call. Germline V gives CDR1 SEHNR, CDR2 FQNEAQ (reference sequence). V lost 1 base, J lost 7 bases, and 7 bases lay in between. The CDR3 contains 12 residues. CDR3 in DNA: TGTGCCAGCAGCTTAGGCGGGGATGAAGCTTTCTTT. This gives the protein CASSLGGDEAFF.

The rearrangement uses TRBV12-1 and TRBJ2-4; the table gives TRBD1 as D, unverified against the DNA. TRBV12-1 corresponds to a pseudogene. This CDR3 has 15 amino acids. The CDR3 coding sequence is TGTGCCAGCAGCTCCGGACAGGGGCAAAAAAACATTCAGTACTTC. This sequence encodes CASSSGQGQKNIQYF.

V gene TRBV18 combines with J gene TRBJ1-4; D is ambiguous. The V gene's germline CDR1 is KGHSH and CDR2 LQKENI. V was pared by 0 bases and J by 8 bases, with 10 bases between. CDR3 length: 14 residues. The CDR3 sequence: CASSPPSSYEKLFF. CDR3 in DNA: TGTGCCAGCTCACCACCTAGTTCCTACGAAAAACTGTTTTTT.

The J gene is TRBJ2-5, the V gene TRBV5-3, with D possibly being TRBD1 (6 bases). TRBV5-3 is marked as an open reading frame, function uncertain. The CDR3 is 13 amino acids. V shed 0 bases and J shed 5 bases, with 8 bases lying between them. Here the CDR3 DNA reads TGTGCCAGAAGCTTGGCAGGGGTGGAGACCCAGTACTTC. Translating gives CARSLAGVETQYF.

CDR3 sequence: CASSLGLALADTQYF. CDR3 in DNA: TGTGCCAGCAGCCTCGGACTAGCGTTGGCAGATACGCAGTATTTT. This chain links TRBV6-5 with TRBJ2-3; TRBD2 agrees at 9 bases. CDR3 length: 15 amino acids. V gave up 6 bases and J gave up 4 bases; unmatched junction bases: 8. CDR1 is MNHEY, CDR2 SVGAGI, per germline.

With regard to this clone: The DNA is left out, because the CDR3 cannot be placed on it with certainty; the CDR3 is given as TCRdb lists it. V usage is TRBV29-1 and J usage is TRBJ2-5; TRBD2 is the table's D call, not checked against the DNA. The CDR3 spans 9 residues, counting both ends. Looked up from germline, CDR1 is SQVTM and CDR2 is ANQGSEA. Here the CDR3 reads CSVGSGANF.

The chain joins TRBV4-1 to TRBJ2-3, with 8 positions matching TRBD2. CDR1 and CDR2 (germline): MGHRA, YSYEKL. Trimming removed 4 bases from V and 5 bases from J; junction bases left unmatched: 11. The CDR3 totals 16 residues. CDR3 DNA: TGCGCCAGCAGCCCCTTATCGGGGGGGGTTGGAGATACGCAGTATTTT. This codes for CASSPLSGGVGDTQYF.

CDR3 sequence reads: CASRSEGVQPQHF. Here the CDR3 DNA reads TGTGCCAGTAGGAGTGAGGGGGTTCAGCCCCAGCATTTT. V and J are TRBV19 and TRBJ1-5, with D maybe TRBD1 (6 bases). V dropped 6 bases and J dropped 6 bases, with 12 bases sitting between them. CDR1 LNHDA and CDR2 SQIVND come from the germline V gene (reference sequence). The CDR3 contains 13 residues.

This chain links TRBV6-6 with TRBJ2-5; 9 bases agree with TRBD2. The CDR3 is 14 amino acids. V shed 2 bases, J shed 4 bases, and the junction held 2 bases outside the gene matches. Germline V gene lookup returns CDR1 MNHNY and CDR2 SVGAGI (reference sequence). The CDR3 DNA sequence: TGTGCCAGCAGTTACCGAGCGGGGGGAGAGACCCAGTACTTC. Translated: CASSYRAGGETQYF.

The genes are TRBV19 and TRBJ2-2, with D possibly matching TRBD1 (7 bases). V was trimmed by 4 bases and J by 5 bases, leaving 14 bases between them. This CDR3 region has 15 residues. Germline V gene data show CDR1 as LNHDA and CDR2 as SQIVND (reference sequence). CDR3 residues: CASSNRRGRTGELFF. The CDR3 nucleotides are TGTGCCAGTAGTAATAGGAGGGGGCGGACCGGGGAGCTGTTTTTT. Together with reference TRBV19 and TRBJ2-2, the CDR3 gives the full variable domain: DGGITQSPKYLFRKEGQNVTLSCEQNLNHDAMYWYRQDPGQGLRLIYYSQIVNDFQKGDIAEGYSVSREKKESFPLTVTSAQKNPTAFYLCASSNRRGRTGELFFGEGSRLTVL.

The J gene is TRBJ1-3, the V gene TRBV6-1, with 9 bases identical to TRBD1. J gave up 0 bases and V 3 bases, and 15 bases lay outside the gene matches. The CDR3 has 20 residues. Germline V lookup: CDR1 MNHNS, CDR2 SASEGT. DNA of the CDR3: TGTGCCAGCAGTGATTATGGGTTGGGACAGGGAAAATACTCTGGAAACACCATATATTTT. As protein: CASSDYGLGQGKYSGNTIYF.

The chain joins TRBV10-3 to TRBJ1-1; D is undetermined. V was pared by 3 bases and J by 1 base, with 9 bases between. This CDR3 has 14 residues. Looked up from germline, CDR1 is ENHRY and CDR2 is SYGVKD. The CDR3 loop reads CAISETAPNTEAFF. The DNA of the CDR3 is TGTGCCATCAGTGAAACAGCCCCGAACACTGAAGCTTTCTTT.

This clone turned up a few times. V is TRBV15 and J is TRBJ2-7, with 7 bases fitting TRBD1. The trim removed 0 bases at V and 4 bases at J, leaving 9 bases unmatched. The CDR3 length is 16 residues. From germline, CDR1 is LNHNV and CDR2 YYDKDF (reference sequence). This chain's CDR3 is CATSREGTARGYEQYF. CDR3 nucleotides: TGTGCCACCAGCAGAGAAGGGACAGCTCGCGGTTACGAGCAGTACTTC.

V and J are TRBV27 and TRBJ2-1; 9 bases are a match to TRBD2. The germline V gene has CDR1 MNHEY and CDR2 SMNVEV (reference sequence). V lost 7 bases to trimming and J lost 0 bases; unmatched junction nucleotides: 7. The CDR3 contains 16 residues. CDR3 region: CASMSGRTSSYNEQFF. In DNA, the CDR3 is TGTGCCAGCATGAGCGGGAGGACAAGCTCCTACAATGAGCAGTTCTTC.

This chain joins TRBV9 and TRBJ2-1; D call uncertain. V was pared by 3 bases and J by 7 bases, with 8 bases between. The CDR3 runs to 12 residues. From germline, CDR1 is SGDLS and CDR2 YYNGEE. The CDR3 nucleotides read TGTGCCAGCAGCGACCAGAAAAATGAGCAGTTCTTC. The encoded protein is CASSDQKNEQFF.

The sample holds one count of this clone. The chain recombines TRBV6-4 with TRBJ2-1; 10 bases line up with TRBD2. Germline-derived CDR1 and CDR2 are MRHNA and SNTAGT. J lost 2 bases, V lost 8 bases, and 9 bases had no gene match. The CDR3 runs to 16 residues. The CDR3 region is CASSEASGSPYNEQFF. CDR3 bases: TGTGCCAGCTCCGAGGCTAGCGGGAGCCCCTACAATGAGCAGTTCTTC.

The chain carries TRBV5-1 and TRBJ1-1; 7 bases are a match to TRBD1. Germline V gene data show CDR1 as SGHRS and CDR2 as YFSETQ. V lost 4 bases, J lost 3 bases, and 9 bases stayed unmatched. The CDR3 sequence is 15 residues long. The CDR3 protein is CASSRGARGDTEAFF. CDR3 bases: TGCGCCAGCAGCCGAGGGGCCAGGGGGGACACTGAAGCTTTCTTT.

The chain carries TRBV19 and TRBJ1-3; D gene unclear. Germline CDR1 and CDR2: LNHDA and SQIVND (reference sequence). The CDR3 is 13 amino acids. Trimming cost V 6 bases and J 0 bases, with 6 bases left between them. This CDR3 reads CASRAVSGNTIYF. The DNA for the CDR3 is TGTGCCAGTAGGGCAGTCTCTGGAAACACCATATATTTT.

V is TRBV5-6 and J is TRBJ1-2, with D tentatively TRBD1 (5 bases). V dropped 7 bases and J dropped 5 bases, with 24 bases sitting between them. This CDR3 is built from 16 residues. The germline V gene has CDR1 SGHDT and CDR2 YYEEEE. The CDR3 DNA reads as TGTGCCAGCCTGCAGGCCATAGGGGTTGGGCCATATGGCTACACCTTC. Amino acid sequence: CASLQAIGVGPYGYTF.

This clone was picked up a small number of times. The chain uses TRBV7-2 and TRBJ2-7; 8 nucleotides line up with TRBD1. The V gene's germline CDR1 is SGHTA and CDR2 FQGNSA. This CDR3 region has 14 residues. V lost 1 base to trimming and J lost 4 bases; unmatched junction nucleotides: 3. Written as DNA, the CDR3 is TGTGCCAGCAGCTTAGGGACAGGGAGATACGAGCAGTACTTC. Translated: CASSLGTGRYEQYF.

CDR3 sequence: CASSQGQGPSGELFF. The DNA of the CDR3 is TGTGCCAGCAGCCAGGGACAGGGGCCTTCCGGGGAGCTGTTTTTT. The chain joins TRBV7-9 to TRBJ2-2; TRBD1 matches at 10 bases. Germline trimming cut 5 bases from V and 6 bases from J; bases unmatched to any gene: 6. This CDR3 comprises 15 residues. From germline, CDR1 is SEHNR and CDR2 FQNEAQ (reference sequence).

This chain uses TRBV6-6 with TRBJ2-5; a possible D gene is TRBD2 (5 bases). Germline V CDR1 and CDR2: MNHNY, SVGAGI (reference sequence). The CDR3 is 11 amino acids. Deletions cut 9 bases from V and 4 bases from J, with 9 bases between. CDR3 nucleotides: TGTGCCAGTGGCCGGGGAGAGACCCAGTACTTC. This translates into CASGRGETQYF.

This chain uses TRBV30 with TRBJ1-3; 8 nucleotides agree with TRBD1. From germline, CDR1 is GTSNPN and CDR2 SVGIG (reference sequence). The V gene end was trimmed by 2 bases and the J gene end by 0 bases; junction bases not matched to a gene: 6. The CDR3 runs 16 residues. CDR3 bases: TGTGCCTGGAGTAGACAACAGGGGGTCTCTGGAAACACCATATATTTT. It codes for CAWSRQQGVSGNTIYF. Full variable domain (missing parts from reference TRBV30 and TRBJ1-3): SQTIHQWPATLVQPVGSPLSLECTVEGTSNPNLYWYRQAAGRGLQLLFYSVGIGQISSEVPQNLSASRPQDRQFILSSKKLLLSDSGFYLCAWSRQQGVSGNTIYFGEGSWLTVV.

This clone was seen a handful of times. The chain combines TRBV6-4 with TRBJ1-2, with 7 bases that match TRBD1. The CDR3 length is 13 residues. Trimming cost V 6 bases and J 5 bases; bases outside gene matches: 6. The V gene's germline CDR1 is MRHNA and CDR2 SNTAGT. The CDR3 DNA is TGTGCCAGCAGCCCCGGGACAGAATATGGCTACACCTTC. It yields the protein CASSPGTEYGYTF.

The chain joins TRBV7-2 to TRBJ2-7, with 7 bases lining up with TRBD1. In germline, CDR1 is SGHTA, CDR2 FQGNSA. V shed 2 bases and J 1 base; nucleotides not matched to a gene: 5. The CDR3 contains 15 residues. CDR3 protein: CASSLTTGASYEQYV. DNA for the CDR3: TGTGCCAGCAGCTTAACCACAGGGGCGTCCTACGAGCAGTACGTC.

This clone has a single count. The CDR3, as DNA: TGTGCCAGCAGCTCGGACAGACGCTACGAGCAGTACTTC. It codes for CASSSDRRYEQYF. The V call is TRBV7-9, the J call TRBJ2-7, with a possible D match to TRBD1 (6 bases). The CDR3 loop spans 13 amino acids. The V end was cut by 4 bases, the J end by 3 bases, with 10 bases between. The V gene's germline CDR1 is SEHNR and CDR2 FQNEAQ (reference sequence).

Only a few counts were recorded for this clone. The chain uses TRBV7-9 and TRBJ1-1, with 11 bases lining up with TRBD1. The germline V gene has CDR1 SEHNR and CDR2 FQNEAQ (reference sequence). This CDR3 is 14 amino acids long. The V gene end was trimmed by 5 bases and the J gene end by 5 bases; junction bases not matched to a gene: 4. The CDR3: CASSLDRGQTEAFF. The CDR3 bases are TGTGCCAGCAGCCTGGACAGGGGGCAGACTGAAGCTTTCTTT. The variable domain in full, with the rest retrieved from reference TRBV7-9 and TRBJ1-1, is DTGVSQNPRHKITKRGQNVTFRCDPISEHNRLYWYRQTLGQGPEFLTYFQNEAQLEKSRLLSDRFSAERPKGSFSTLEIQRTEQGDSAMYLCASSLDRGQTEAFFGQGTRLTVV.

DNA for the CDR3: TGTGCAAGTCGCAATCCAGGGGGCGATCAAGAGACCCAGTACTTC. It codes for CASRNPGGDQETQYF. The chain combines TRBV12-2 with TRBJ2-5; TRBD1, the table's D call, was not compared with the DNA. TRBV12-2 is noted as a pseudogene. The CDR3 extends over 15 amino acids.